This TCR beta chain came from a study of cytomegalovirus exposure and HLA in healthy donors. Whole-study results and caveats: The study designated 160 or so TCR beta chains cytomegalovirus-associated.

The CDR3 runs to 12 residues. Germline values: CDR1 MNHNS, CDR2 SASEGT. This clone showed up just once. The antigen is unknown. The junction shows a germline mismatch at one end, possibly a read error. Primers: 60 Vbeta forward and 13 Jbeta reverse. Method: immunoSEQ multiplex PCR; TCRdb's copy keeps in-frame clones and lacks some. This sample has about 180,000 clones, with around 79% found just once. The V and J genes are TRBV6-1 and TRBJ1-2; no definite D call. This sequence originates from a woman aged 40-49 years in good health and CMV-seronegative. Sequenced: PBMCs. The CDR3 loop reads CASREGGLGYTF. CDR3 bases: TGTGCCAGCAGGGAAGGAGGCCTTGGCTACACCTTC.